This TCR beta chain was sequenced in a study of regulatory T cells in long-lasting Graves disease. This clonotype was recorded at least ten times. Its target is not known. General study findings and limits: The study found persistent patients shared more public clonotypes (roughly 3,000) than new patients (over 900).

Per germline, CDR1 SGHAT and CDR2 FQDESV (reference sequence). The CDR3 has 15 amino acids. J was trimmed by 0 bases and V by 5 bases; bases with no gene match: 6. Noted time point: newly diagnosed GD, antithyroid drugs for less than 3 months. TCR sequences were obtained from RNA taken from PBMCs. Researchers made TCR beta libraries by using iRepertoire HTBI primers and running Arm-PCR on CDR3 regions. TCRdb used MiXCR to reprocess the multiplex PCR reads, holding one entry per CDR3 protein. The sample comprises under 800,000 distinct CDR3 sequences, roughly 15% of which are singletons, and 18% rests with the top ten. Separately, the same data were catalogued under a study of T cells in Graves' hyperthyroidism and ophthalmopathy. This second study notes: The majority of expanded thyroid clonotypes above 0.001 also appeared in blood. Ophthalmopathy was predicted by the model a median of approximately 6 months ahead of onset.

Sequenced material: peripheral blood mononuclear cells (PBMCs), taken at new diagnosis, from a patient treated with antithyroid drugs. V is TRBV11-1 and J is TRBJ2-7, with 8 bases lining up with TRBD1. This sequence was found in a woman between 25 and 40 years old with Graves disease. The CDR3 DNA reads as TGTGCCAGCAGCGGGGACAGGATACACTCCTACGAGCAGTACTTC. Amino acid sequence: CASSGDRIHSYEQYF.